This passage covers 27 T cell receptor beta chains from one sample sequenced in a study of blood T cell repertoires in COVID-19. The protocol was immunoSEQ multiplex PCR, while the TCRdb copy is restricted to in-frame clones and leaves out a portion. The data contain 100,000 to 150,000 clones, under 90% of them singletons. The sample was peripheral blood. The receptors were sampled from a woman aged 55-70 years with acute or convalescent COVID-19.

The CDR3 DNA reads as TGTGCCAGCAAGGTGGGAGGGATTACAGATACGCAGTATTTT. Protein: CASKVGGITDTQYF. The chain uses TRBV2 and TRBJ2-3; 7 bases fit TRBD2. CDR3 length: 14 amino acids. With V trimmed by 7 bases and J by 3 bases, 7 bases remained unmatched. Germline CDR1 is SNHLY and CDR2 is FYNNEI.

The J gene is TRBJ2-5, the V gene TRBV7-9; D might be TRBD2 (7 bases). The CDR3 loop spans 17 amino acids. V lost 3 bases and J 2 bases, leaving 19 bases between the germline ends. Germline CDR1 and CDR2: SEHNR and FQNEAQ (reference sequence). CDR3: CASSFASGTHNQETQYF. CDR3 coding DNA: TGTGCCAGCAGCTTCGCGAGCGGGACACATAATCAAGAGACCCAGTACTTC.

This chain uses TRBV29-1 with TRBJ2-6; 9 bases match TRBD1. The CDR3 is 15 residues long. J was trimmed by 4 bases and V by 4 bases; bases with no gene match: 5. Germline V gene data show CDR1 as SQVTM and CDR2 as ANQGSEA. The CDR3 spells CSVVHRGPGANVLTF. CDR3 bases: TGCAGCGTTGTTCACAGGGGGCCCGGGGCCAACGTCCTGACTTTC.

The chain carries TRBV7-9 and TRBJ1-4; D is perhaps TRBD1 (5 bases). V was trimmed by 4 bases and J by 5 bases, leaving 11 bases between them. Germline V lookup: CDR1 SEHNR, CDR2 FQNEAQ (reference sequence). CDR3 length: 14 residues. In DNA, the CDR3 is TGTGCCAGCAGCTCGATCGGACAAAATGAAAAACTGTTTTTT. It codes for CASSSIGQNEKLFF. Supplemented by reference TRBV7-9 and TRBJ1-4, the full variable domain reads DTGVSQNPRHKITKRGQNVTFRCDPISEHNRLYWYRQTLGQGPEFLTYFQNEAQLEKSRLLSDRFSAERPKGSFSTLEIQRTEQGDSAMYLCASSSIGQNEKLFFGSGTQLSVL.

The chain links TRBV5-6 to TRBJ2-2; 7 nucleotides agree with TRBD1. Germline V lookup: CDR1 SGHDT, CDR2 YYEEEE. V was pared by 6 bases and J by 7 bases, with 9 bases of the junction left unmatched. The CDR3 length is 14 residues. The CDR3 here is CASTLRGGHGELFF. Here the CDR3 DNA reads TGTGCCAGCACACTCAGAGGGGGCCACGGGGAGCTGTTTTTT.

This rearrangement joins TRBV2 to TRBJ1-3, with no clear D. CDR1 is SNHLY, CDR2 FYNNEI, per germline. This CDR3 region has 14 residues. Between the trimmed V and J ends, which lost 7 bases and 0 bases, there was a span of 10 bases. CDR3 sequence: CASKRRGSGNTIYF. As DNA, the CDR3 is TGTGCCAGCAAGCGTCGTGGCTCTGGAAACACCATATATTTT.

CDR3: CASSGQRAATNEKLFF. Here the CDR3 DNA reads TGTGCCAGCTCGGGACAGCGGGCGGCAACTAATGAAAAACTGTTTTTT. This chain connects TRBV10-3 to TRBJ1-4; 7 bases map to TRBD1. CDR1 ENHRY and CDR2 SYGVKD come from the germline V gene. Losses at the gene ends were 10 bases for V and 0 bases for J; bases not matched to a gene: 11. There are 16 residues in the CDR3.

J is TRBJ2-5 and V is TRBV19; TRBD2 matches 10 bases. The germline gives CDR1 LNHDA, CDR2 SQIVND (reference sequence). The CDR3 sequence is 15 residues long. V gave up 6 bases and J gave up 4 bases; unmatched junction bases: 8. In nucleotides, the CDR3 is TGTGCCAGTAGCGGGGGACTAGCGAACCGAGAGACCCAGTACTTC. Amino acid sequence: CASSGGLANRETQYF.

V is TRBV27 and J is TRBJ2-7, with 8 nucleotides matching TRBD1. V lost 2 bases, J lost 3 bases, and 3 bases stayed unmatched. The CDR3 totals 14 residues. The germline gives CDR1 MNHEY, CDR2 SMNVEV (reference sequence). The CDR3 protein is CASSLLGQGYEQYF. CDR3 sequence (DNA): TGTGCCAGCAGTTTACTAGGACAGGGCTACGAGCAGTACTTC.

Notes on this clone: Other nucleotide sequences in the sample specify the same CDR3. This chain uses TRBV6-5 with TRBJ1-1; D unresolved. Per the germline V gene, CDR1 is MNHEY and CDR2 is SVGAGI. The CDR3 totals 11 residues. V dropped 5 bases and J dropped 4 bases, with 5 bases sitting between them. CDR3 sequence: CASSRGTEAFF. The DNA of the CDR3 is TGTGCCAGCAGTCGGGGCACTGAAGCTTTCTTT.

The chain recombines TRBV20-1 with TRBJ2-5; no clear D. This CDR3 has 11 amino acids. V gave up 6 bases and J gave up 0 bases, with 5 bases separating them. Germline-derived CDR1 and CDR2 are DFQATT and SNEGSKA (reference sequence). This chain's CDR3 is CSARDQETQYF. In nucleotides, the CDR3 is TGCAGTGCCCGGGACCAAGAGACCCAGTACTTC.

This clone appeared a single time. This chain connects TRBV19 to TRBJ1-5; D perhaps matches TRBD1 (6 bases). The length of the CDR3 is 13 residues. Deletions cut 4 bases from V and 9 bases from J, with 13 bases between. CDR1 LNHDA and CDR2 SQIVND come from the germline V gene (reference sequence). CDR3 coding DNA: TGTGCCAGTAGTACCTCGGACAGTCGGCCCCAGCATTTT. Its protein product is CASSTSDSRPQHF.

The chain has TRBV2 and TRBJ1-1; 9 bases line up with TRBD1. This CDR3 spans 15 amino acids. V dropped 6 bases and J dropped 1; count of bases not matched to a gene: 6. The V gene's germline CDR1 is SNHLY and CDR2 FYNNEI. The CDR3 coding sequence is TGTGCCAGCAGACCAACAGGGGGCTCGAACACTGAAGCTTTCTTT. Its protein is CASRPTGGSNTEAFF. The complete variable domain, with remaining parts taken from reference TRBV2 and TRBJ1-1, reads EPEVTQTPSHQVTQMGQEVILRCVPISNHLYFYWYRQILGQKVEFLVSFYNNEISEKSEIFDDQFSVERPDGSNFTLKIRSTKLEDSAMYFCASRPTGGSNTEAFFGQGTRLTVV.

The chain links TRBV14 to TRBJ2-1; 7 nucleotides agree with TRBD2. V lost 4 bases, J lost 5 bases, and 8 bases stayed unmatched. Looked up from germline, CDR1 is SGHDN and CDR2 is FVKESK. The CDR3 is made up of 15 amino acids. CDR3 sequence reads: CASSRAFGGNNEQFF. CDR3 bases: TGTGCCAGCAGCCGGGCCTTCGGGGGGAACAATGAGCAGTTCTTC.

V is TRBV6-6 and J is TRBJ1-1; unclear D gene. The V gene's germline CDR1 is MNHNY and CDR2 SVGAGI (reference sequence). The CDR3 is 11 amino acids. V gave up 5 bases and J gave up 4 bases, with 5 bases separating them. CDR3 nucleotide sequence: TGTGCCAGCAGTCCTTCCACTGAAGCTTTCTTT. It is translated as CASSPSTEAFF.

This clone was picked up one time. The genes are TRBV11-3 and TRBJ2-5, with a weak D call TRBD2 (5 bases). Deletions cut 8 bases from V and 2 bases from J, with 12 bases between. Germline V CDR1 and CDR2: SGHNT, YENEEA. The CDR3 loop spans 13 amino acids. CDR3 sequence: CASARGRQETQYF. Written as DNA, the CDR3 is TGTGCCAGCGCTCGCGGGCGTCAAGAGACCCAGTACTTC.

This clone turned up a few times. CDR3 amino acids: CASSDPQTGREPNTIYF. CDR3 DNA sequence: TGTGCCAGCAGTGACCCCCAGACAGGGCGAGAACCAAACACCATATATTTT. The chain employs TRBV2 and TRBJ1-3, with TRBD1 matching over 7 bases. The length of the CDR3 is 17 residues. J was trimmed by 6 bases and V by 3 bases; bases with no gene match: 14. Germline V gene lookup returns CDR1 SNHLY and CDR2 FYNNEI.

This clone turned up a few times. V is TRBV12-3 or TRBV12-4 and J is TRBJ1-4; D possibly corresponds to TRBD1 (5 bases). This CDR3 spans 12 amino acids. V was clipped by 7 bases and J by 8 bases, with 11 bases between them. CDR3: CASNLHREKLFF. Here the CDR3 DNA reads TGTGCCAGCAACCTACACAGGGAAAAACTGTTTTTT.

V is TRBV4-2 and J is TRBJ2-7, with 10 positions matching TRBD1. V lost 0 bases to trimming and J lost 0 bases; unmatched junction nucleotides: 5. Germline V lookup: CDR1 LGHNA, CDR2 YNFKEQ. The CDR3 length is 17 residues. CDR3 in DNA: TGTGCCAGCAGCCAAGACCAGGGACAGGGGCGCTCCTACGAGCAGTACTTC. Amino acids: CASSQDQGQGRSYEQYF.

The chain uses TRBV5-4 and TRBJ1-1; 7 bases line up with TRBD1. The junction had 10 bases not matched to a gene; V was cut back by 0 bases and J by 5 bases. The germline V gene has CDR1 SGHNT and CDR2 YYREEE (reference sequence). This CDR3 is 16 amino acids long. The CDR3 DNA reads as TGTGCCAGCAGCTTGGGCGGGGCAGGGGGATATACTGAAGCTTTCTTT. Protein: CASSLGGAGGYTEAFF.

This chain connects TRBV5-5 to TRBJ1-3; 11 bases align to TRBD1. Germline CDR1 reads SGHKS; CDR2 reads YYEKEE (reference sequence). After removal of 4 bases from V and 4 bases from J, the junction contained 4 bases not matched to a gene. The length of the CDR3 is 15 residues. The CDR3 sequence: CASSAGQGAGNTIYF. The CDR3 DNA follows: TGTGCCAGCAGCGCTGGACAGGGGGCGGGAAACACCATATATTTT.

This rearrangement joins TRBV4-1 to TRBJ1-1; D is ambiguous. V was trimmed by 2 bases and J by 8 bases, leaving 12 bases between them. Germline lookup yields CDR1 MGHRA and CDR2 YSYEKL. CDR3 length: 13 residues. Here the CDR3 reads CASSQSSELEAFF. The CDR3 DNA sequence: TGCGCCAGCAGCCAATCATCGGAGCTCGAAGCTTTCTTT.

This clone came up once. The V call is TRBV25-1, the J call TRBJ2-6; D is possibly TRBD2 (7 bases). Trimming pared 9 bases from V and 0 bases from J, leaving 9 bases between. The germline CDR1 and CDR2 sequences are MGHDK and SYGVNS. The CDR3 runs to 14 residues. The CDR3 region is CASGGASGANVLTF. The CDR3 region has the DNA TGTGCCAGTGGGGGGGCCTCTGGGGCCAACGTCCTGACTTTC.

The genes are TRBV7-2 and TRBJ2-1; TRBD1 agrees at 7 bases. Germline V gives CDR1 SGHTA, CDR2 FQGNSA. The CDR3 totals 13 residues. V gave up 1 base and J gave up 11 bases; unmatched junction bases: 5. CDR3 nucleotide sequence: TGTGCCAGCAGCTTAGGACGGGACAGACAGCAGTTCTTC. Translated: CASSLGRDRQQFF.

The sample holds a few counts of this clone. The chain is built from TRBV2 and TRBJ2-1; 8 bases line up with TRBD2. Per the germline V gene, CDR1 is SNHLY and CDR2 is FYNNEI. J lost 4 bases, V lost 5 bases, and 4 bases had no gene match. CDR3 length equals 14 residues. CDR3 sequence reads: CASSSGLGYNEQFF. In DNA, the CDR3 is TGTGCCAGCAGTTCGGGACTAGGTTACAATGAGCAGTTCTTC.

The CDR3 coding sequence is TGTGCCAGCAGCCCGAATCCGGGTACGGGGGATGGCTACACCTTC. As protein: CASSPNPGTGDGYTF. This sequence joins TRBV4-2 and TRBJ1-2; weak D call: TRBD1 (5 bases). Germline V gene lookup returns CDR1 LGHNA and CDR2 YNFKEQ. CDR3 length: 15 amino acids. Trimming cost V 4 bases and J 6 bases, with 18 bases left between them.

V usage is TRBV9 and J usage is TRBJ2-2, with a weak D call TRBD2 (5 bases). CDR1 SGDLS and CDR2 YYNGEE come from the germline V gene. Trimming pared 2 bases from V and 7 bases from J, leaving 15 bases between. The CDR3 extends over 15 amino acids. This CDR3 is CASSVLPDGDGELFF. CDR3 sequence (DNA): TGTGCCAGCAGCGTCCTTCCCGACGGGGACGGGGAGCTGTTTTTT.